This TCR beta chain was recovered during a study of cytomegalovirus exposure and HLA in healthy donors. Whole-study results and caveats: Both high specificity and high sensitivity reportedly marked the classifier's diagnosis of cytomegalovirus status. Most of the CMV-associated TCR beta chains (in a later analysis) appeared to be HLA-restricted. Associated with HLA alleles at 0.05 false discovery rate in a later analysis were fewer than 20,000 TCR beta sequences. Later, an analysis found that common viral pathogens appeared to be linked with several of the most significant clusters.

On this clone itself: As yet, its antigen is unknown.

A multiplex PCR was run with 60 Vbeta primers and 13 Jbeta primers. Measured with immunoSEQ multiplex PCR; TCRdb has only the in-frame clones, and not every one. The sample has 75,000 to 100,000 clones; over 75% are singletons. The CDR3 loop spans 13 amino acids. Per germline, CDR1 SGHAT and CDR2 FQNNGV. V dropped 3 bases and J dropped 8 bases, with 10 bases sitting between them. V is TRBV11-2 and J is TRBJ1-4; no clear D gene. The clonotype was recovered from a man aged 25 to 40 in good health and CMV-seronegative. The sequenced material came from PBMCs. In nucleotides, the CDR3 is TGTGCCAGCAGCTTTACACAGAACGAAAAACTGTTTTTT. Its translation is CASSFTQNEKLFF.